The rows below give T cell receptor beta chains drawn from one sample of a study of T cell changes during pregnancy in multiple sclerosis. This table comes from immunoSEQ multiplex PCR, and its TCRdb copy is limited to in-frame clones, with some not included. The sample lists 85,000 to 95,000 clones, around 92% occurring once. The starting material was peripheral blood, obtained after pregnancy. These receptors came from a female donor in good health, enrolled as a control in a pregnancy study. The CDR3 runs from the conserved cysteine through the conserved F or W. A D gene is named only where the DNA matches it firmly. Size is omitted from some rows. Given values are once, few, many or a class for expanded clones.

TRBV5-4	NA	TRBJ2-3	NA	TGTGCCAGCAGCCCTCGCCACGGGTCCCAGACAGGCACAGATACGCAGTATTTT	CASSPRHGSQTGTDTQYF
TRBV7-6	NA	TRBJ1-5	TRBD1	TGTGCCAGCAGCTCGGGACAGTTCAATCAGCCCCAGCATTTT	CASSSGQFNQPQHF
TRBV18	NA	TRBJ1-6	NA	TGTGCCAGTTCAATAGCCACCAATTCACCCCTCCACTTT	CASSIATNSPLHF
TRBV14	NA	TRBJ1-3	NA	TGTGCCAGCAGCCAAGAAACCAGGATAGTTGGAAACACCATATATTTT	CASSQETRIVGNTIYF
TRBV4-3	NA	TRBJ1-2	TRBD1	TGCGCCAGCAGCCAAGAAGGGGGCTTCACGGGCTACACCTTC	CASSQEGGFTGYTF
TRBV4-3	NA	TRBJ1-2	TRBD1	TGCGCCAGCAGCCAAGAGGGACAGTTCTATGGCTACACCTTC	CASSQEGQFYGYTF
TRBV6-5	NA	TRBJ1-4	NA	TGTGCCAGCAGTTACTCGGCAGGAAATGAAAAACTGTTTTTT	CASSYSAGNEKLFF
TRBV12-5	once	TRBJ1-6	NA	TGTGCTAGGTCGCCGGGGGGGCCCTATAATTCACCCCTCCACTTT	CARSPGGPYNSPLHF
TRBV6-1	few	TRBJ2-1	TRBD1	TGTGCCAGCAGTGTGAACAGGGGTCGGTCCTACAATGAGCAGTTCTTC	CASSVNRGRSYNEQFF
TRBV5-1	NA	TRBJ2-3	TRBD2	TGCGCCAGCAGCCATAGCGGGGGGCCTTCAGATACGCAGTATTTT	CASSHSGGPSDTQYF
TRBV30	NA	TRBJ2-1	NA	TGTGCCTGGACCAAGGGGCTAGGACACAATGAGCAGTTCTTC	CAWTKGLGHNEQFF
TRBV2	NA	TRBJ2-7	TRBD1	TGTGCCAGCAGTGTACTCGGACAGGGTCGCGAGCAGTACTTC	CASSVLGQGREQYF
TRBV7-2	NA	TRBJ2-7	TRBD1	TGTGCCAGCAGCTTATCGGGACAGGGGGCCTACGAGCAGTACTTC	CASSLSGQGAYEQYF
TRBV7-2	NA	TRBJ1-4	NA	TGTGCCAGCAGCTTGGGACAAACGGGAACTAATGAAAAACTGTTTTTT	CASSLGQTGTNEKLFF
TRBV7-8	NA	TRBJ2-3	TRBD2	TGTGCCAGCAGCTTAGAGGCGGGGGGGTCCACAGATACGCAGTATTTT	CASSLEAGGSTDTQYF
TRBV27	NA	TRBJ1-2	NA	TGTGCCAGCAGTTTAGGGGCGGCGGCCTCGGGTGGCTACACCTTC	CASSLGAAASGGYTF
TRBV6-1	NA	TRBJ2-5	TRBD2	TGTGCCAGCACCGCGGGTCTAGCGGGGCAAGAGACCCAGTACTTC	CASTAGLAGQETQYF
TRBV28	NA	TRBJ1-1	NA	TGTGCCAGCAGCCCCCGGACATTAGCTTTCTTT	CASSPRTLAFF
TRBV7-3	NA	TRBJ2-1	TRBD1	TGTGCCAGCGGATTAGGGGACAGGGGCTACAATGAGCAGTTCTTC	CASGLGDRGYNEQFF
TRBV18	NA	TRBJ2-7	NA	TGTGCCAGCTCACCGCCGTCTAGTAGCGTTCAGCAGTACTTC	CASSPPSSSVQQYF
TRBV6-5	once	TRBJ2-7	NA	TGTGCCAGCAGCTCCAGGGGCGGCCCCTCCTACGAGCAGTACTTC	CASSSRGGPSYEQYF
TRBV19	NA	TRBJ2-2	NA	TGTGCCAGTAGTATTACTCACTCGAACACCGGGGAGCTGTTTTTT	CASSITHSNTGELFF
TRBV7-9	NA	TRBJ2-6	TRBD1	TGTGCCAGCAGCAATCCGGGACAGGGAGCCTCTGGGGCCAACGTCCTGACTTTC	CASSNPGQGASGANVLTF
TRBV7-2	NA	TRBJ2-5	NA	TGTGCCAGCAGCACGACACGCCAAGAGACCCAGTACTTC	CASSTTRQETQYF
TRBV7-8	NA	TRBJ1-3	NA	TGTGCCAGCAGCTCTGTCGGCTCTGGAAACACCATATATTTT	CASSSVGSGNTIYF
TRBV4-3	NA	TRBJ2-1	TRBD2	TGCGCCAGCAGCCAAGATACTAGCGGGCCCAGCTCCTACAATGAGCAGTTCTTC	CASSQDTSGPSSYNEQFF
TRBV7-2	NA	TRBJ2-3	TRBD2	TGTGCCAGCAGGAAAAAAGCGGGGTTTTCCACAGATACGCAGTATTTT	CASRKKAGFSTDTQYF
TRBV4-1	NA	TRBJ1-2	NA	TGCGCCAGCAGCCAAGCGGCAGGTAATAGCTATGGCTACACCTTC	CASSQAAGNSYGYTF
TRBV14	NA	TRBJ2-4	NA	TGTGCCAGCAGCCAAGCTGGAGGCAAAAACATTCAGTACTTC	CASSQAGGKNIQYF
TRBV5-1	once	TRBJ1-6	TRBD1	TGCGCCAGCAGCAAATCGACAGGGGATTCACCCCTCCACTTT	CASSKSTGDSPLHF
TRBV5-6	NA	TRBJ1-5	NA	TGTGCCAGCAGCTTGTTAAAAACGGGAAGCAATCAGCCCCAGCATTTT	CASSLLKTGSNQPQHF
TRBV15	NA	TRBJ2-5	TRBD2	TGTGCCACCAGCGTCCTTTGGGGGGGACCGAAAGAGACCCAGTACTTC	CATSVLWGGPKETQYF
TRBV7-3	NA	TRBJ1-2	TRBD1	TGTGCCAGCAGCCCAGGTGGGACAGGAGGAGGTCCGGGCTATGGCTACACCTTC	CASSPGGTGGGPGYGYTF
TRBV15	NA	TRBJ1-4	NA	TGTGCCACCAGCAGAGTCTCGGGGGGCAAAATAACAAATGAAAAACTGTTTTTT	CATSRVSGGKITNEKLFF
TRBV6-1	NA	TRBJ1-4	TRBD1	TGTGCCAGCAGTGCGGCAGGGGGAAACGAAAAACTGTTTTTT	CASSAAGGNEKLFF
TRBV10-3	NA	TRBJ2-4	NA	TGTGCCATCAGTGAGGGGAGGTATCAAAACATTCAGTACTTC	CAISEGRYQNIQYF